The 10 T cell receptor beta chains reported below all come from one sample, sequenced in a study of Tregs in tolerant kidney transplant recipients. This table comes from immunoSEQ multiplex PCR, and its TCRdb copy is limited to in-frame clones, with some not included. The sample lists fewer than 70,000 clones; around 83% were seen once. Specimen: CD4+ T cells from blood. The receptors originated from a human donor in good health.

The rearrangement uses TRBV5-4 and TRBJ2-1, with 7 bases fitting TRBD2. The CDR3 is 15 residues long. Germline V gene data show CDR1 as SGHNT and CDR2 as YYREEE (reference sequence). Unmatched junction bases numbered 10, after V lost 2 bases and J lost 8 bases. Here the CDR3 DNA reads TGTGCCAGCAGCTTAGGTGGGAGGGCCTCAGATGAGCAGTTCTTC. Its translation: CASSLGGRASDEQFF.

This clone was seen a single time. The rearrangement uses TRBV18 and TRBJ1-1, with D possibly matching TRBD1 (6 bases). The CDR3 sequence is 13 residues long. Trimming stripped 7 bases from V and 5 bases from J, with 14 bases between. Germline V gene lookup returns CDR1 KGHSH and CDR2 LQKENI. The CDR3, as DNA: TGTGCCAGCTTCCCCCGGGGGCAGACTGAAGCTTTCTTT. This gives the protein CASFPRGQTEAFF.

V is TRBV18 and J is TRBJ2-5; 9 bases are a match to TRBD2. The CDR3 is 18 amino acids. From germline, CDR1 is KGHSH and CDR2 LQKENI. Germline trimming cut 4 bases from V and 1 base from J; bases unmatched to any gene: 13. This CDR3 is CASSQSRAGGLLQETQYF. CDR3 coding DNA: TGTGCCAGCTCACAGTCACGAGCGGGAGGCCTACTCCAAGAGACCCAGTACTTC. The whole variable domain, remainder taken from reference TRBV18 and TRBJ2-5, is NAGVMQNPRHLVRRRGQEARLRCSPMKGHSHVYWYRQLPEEGLKFMVYLQKENIIDESGMPKERFSAEFPKEGPSILRIQQVVRGDSAAYFCASSQSRAGGLLQETQYFGPGTRLLVL.

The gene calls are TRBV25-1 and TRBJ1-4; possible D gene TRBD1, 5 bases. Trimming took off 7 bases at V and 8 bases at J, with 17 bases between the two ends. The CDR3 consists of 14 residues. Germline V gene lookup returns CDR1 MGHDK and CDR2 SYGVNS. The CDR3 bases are TGTGCCAGCACTGACCGGGACCTGGGGGAAAAACTGTTTTTT. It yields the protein CASTDRDLGEKLFF.

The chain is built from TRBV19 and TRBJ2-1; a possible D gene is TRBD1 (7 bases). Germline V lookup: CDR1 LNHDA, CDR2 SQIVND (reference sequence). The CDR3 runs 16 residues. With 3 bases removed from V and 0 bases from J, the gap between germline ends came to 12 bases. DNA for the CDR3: TGTGCCAGTAGTATCCAGGGGGGCAGCTCCTACAATGAGCAGTTCTTC. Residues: CASSIQGGSSYNEQFF.

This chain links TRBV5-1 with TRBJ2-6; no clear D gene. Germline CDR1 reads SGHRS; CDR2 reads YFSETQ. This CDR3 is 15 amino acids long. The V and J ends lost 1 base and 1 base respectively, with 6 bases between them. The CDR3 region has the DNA TGCGCCAGCAGCTTGTATGGGTCTGGGGCCAACGTCCTGACTTTC. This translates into CASSLYGSGANVLTF.

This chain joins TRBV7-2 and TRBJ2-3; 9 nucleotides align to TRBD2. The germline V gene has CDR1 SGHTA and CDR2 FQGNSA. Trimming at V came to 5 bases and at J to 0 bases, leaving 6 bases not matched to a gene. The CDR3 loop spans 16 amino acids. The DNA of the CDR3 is TGTGCCAGCAGCCTCATAGCGGGGGCTAGCACAGATACGCAGTATTTT. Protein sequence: CASSLIAGASTDTQYF. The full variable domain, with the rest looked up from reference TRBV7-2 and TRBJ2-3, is GAGVSQSPSNKVTEKGKDVELRCDPISGHTALYWYRQSLGQGLEFLIYFQGNSAPDKSGLPSDRFSAERTGGSVSTLTIQRTQQEDSAVYLCASSLIAGASTDTQYFGPGTRLTVL.

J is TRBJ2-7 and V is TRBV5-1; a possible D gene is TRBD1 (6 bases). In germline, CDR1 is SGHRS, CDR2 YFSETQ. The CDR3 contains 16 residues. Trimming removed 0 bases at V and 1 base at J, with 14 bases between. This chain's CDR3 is CASSLARTDHSYEQYF. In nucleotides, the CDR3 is TGCGCCAGCAGCTTGGCCAGGACAGATCATTCCTACGAGCAGTACTTC.

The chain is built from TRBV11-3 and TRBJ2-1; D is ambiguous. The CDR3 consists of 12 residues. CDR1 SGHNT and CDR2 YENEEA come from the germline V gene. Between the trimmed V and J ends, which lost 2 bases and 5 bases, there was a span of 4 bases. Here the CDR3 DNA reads TGTGCCAGCAGCTTAAGGGACAATGAGCAGTTCTTC. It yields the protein CASSLRDNEQFF.

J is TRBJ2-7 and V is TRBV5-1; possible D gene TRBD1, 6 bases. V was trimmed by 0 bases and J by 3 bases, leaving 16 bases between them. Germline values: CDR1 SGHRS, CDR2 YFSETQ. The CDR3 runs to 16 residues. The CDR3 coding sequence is TGCGCCAGCAGCTTGGTGGGGGCAAGGAACTACTACGAGCAGTACTTC. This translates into CASSLVGARNYYEQYF.